The sequence of this T cell receptor beta chain was determined in a study of blood T cell repertoires in COVID-19. Across the study: The analysed material was cDNA or gDNA that came from T cells, B-cell-depleted T cells, or PBMCs.

Seattle patient enrollment occurred during active infection, with longitudinal follow-up thereafter. Trimming took off 6 bases at V and 1 base at J, with 9 bases between the two ends. This CDR3 has 13 residues. Per the authors' pipeline: Amplification with reference gene primers provided the estimates of nucleated cell counts. Produced via immunoSEQ multiplex PCR; TCRdb's table is partial and in-frame only. That table is the source of V, J and clone size, and D and trimming were worked out from the DNA. The sample holds about 390,000 clones; 87% are singletons and the top ten take over 2%. The chain uses TRBV12-3 or TRBV12-4 and TRBJ1-1, with TRBD1 as a possible D gene (6 bases). The clonotype comes from a woman aged 55-69 years with COVID-19, enrolled during active disease. What was sequenced was peripheral blood. This CDR3 is CASRAQGNTEAFF. Written as DNA, the CDR3 is TGTGCCAGCAGAGCACAGGGGAACACTGAAGCTTTCTTT.